Listed below are T cell receptor beta chains from one sample, sequenced in a study of identical twins. MiXCR was run by TCRdb on the 5' RACE reads, yielding one entry per CDR3 protein. This table holds 570,000 or so distinct CDR3 sequences, roughly 9.5% found once. This sample was also put to use in a study of yellow fever vaccine responses in identical twins.

Sequencing used PBMCs. All receptors derive from a woman aged 18-29 years in good health. The CDR3 runs from the conserved cysteine through the conserved F or W. A D gene is named only where the DNA matches it firmly. Clone size is given for some rows only: seen once, a few or many times, or a class if the clone is expanded.

d_call j_call v_call clone_size cdr3_aa cdr3_nt
NA TRBJ1-2 TRBV20-1 few CSARNREDHGYTF TGCAGTGCTAGAAACAGGGAAGACCATGGCTACACCTTC
NA TRBJ2-5 TRBV7-3 many CASSPGVAGVGETQYF TGTGCCAGCAGCCCAGGGGTGGCAGGGGTAGGGGAGACCCAGTACTTC
TRBD2 TRBJ2-7 TRBV7-3 few CASSLMFGTSDEQYF TGTGCCAGCAGCTTAATGTTCGGGACTAGCGACGAGCAGTACTTC
NA TRBJ2-1 TRBV6-1 NA CASSTAGLGYNEQFF TGTGCCAGCAGCACAGCGGGCCTTGGATACAATGAGCAGTTCTTC
NA TRBJ1-1 TRBV4-2 many CASTGNLMNTEAFF TGTGCCAGCACAGGGAACCTAATGAACACTGAAGCTTTCTTT
NA TRBJ2-7 TRBV7-9 many CASSLHPSYEQYF TGTGCCAGCAGCCTCCATCCCAGTTACGAGCAGTACTTC
TRBD1 TRBJ2-5 TRBV18 many CASSPQTGEETQYF TGTGCCAGCTCACCCCAGACAGGGGAAGAGACCCAGTACTTC
TRBD2 TRBJ2-5 TRBV7-6 few CASSLGLAGDQETQYF TGTGCCAGCAGCTTAGGACTAGCGGGAGACCAAGAGACCCAGTACTTC
NA TRBJ1-2 TRBV27 few CASSVTEYYGYTF TGTGCCAGCAGCGTGACAGAGTACTATGGCTACACCTTC
NA TRBJ1-1 TRBV18 NA CASSPLRENTEAFF TGTGCCAGCTCACCACTCAGGGAGAACACTGAAGCTTTCTTT
NA TRBJ1-6 TRBV12-3/TRBV12-4 many CASSLGSYNSPLHF TGTGCCAGCAGCCTGGGTTCCTATAATTCACCCCTCCACTTT
NA TRBJ2-6 TRBV20-1 few CSARDNLGTASGANVLTF TGCAGTGCTAGAGATAATCTAGGCACGGCTTCTGGGGCCAACGTCCTGACTTTC
TRBD2 TRBJ2-4 TRBV20-1 few CSATKLAAGTKNIQYF TGCAGTGCTACAAAACTAGCGGCGGGCACCAAAAACATTCAGTACTTC
TRBD2 TRBJ2-7 TRBV7-9 many CASSPPLATSGTYEQYF TGTGCCAGCAGCCCTCCGTTGGCGACTAGCGGGACCTACGAGCAGTACTTC